These 29 T cell receptor beta chains were all obtained from the same sample, sequenced in a study of control samples from healthy donors and cancer patients. Measured with immunoSEQ multiplex PCR; TCRdb has only the in-frame clones, and not every one. Among around 85,000 clones, 90% to 95% were seen once, and the ten largest hold around 4.9%. Sample: blood. These TCRs come from a young woman in good health.

The chain joins TRBV7-2 to TRBJ2-5; either TRBD1 or TRBD2 may fit D (5 bases each). V dropped 1 base and J dropped 2 bases, with 8 bases sitting between them. Germline CDR1 reads SGHTA; CDR2 reads FQGNSA. This CDR3 spans 14 amino acids. The CDR3 reads CASSLGGMQETQYF. CDR3 coding DNA: TGTGCCAGCAGCTTAGGGGGGATGCAAGAGACCCAGTACTTC. The full variable domain, rest sourced from reference TRBV7-2 and TRBJ2-5, is GAGVSQSPSNKVTEKGKDVELRCDPISGHTALYWYRQSLGQGLEFLIYFQGNSAPDKSGLPSDRFSAERTGGSVSTLTIQRTQQEDSAVYLCASSLGGMQETQYFGPGTRLLVL.

This chain links TRBV7-3 with TRBJ1-2, with unresolved D. Trimming shortened V by 5 bases and J by 1 base, and 8 bases separated the two germline ends. This CDR3 has 13 amino acids. CDR1 is SGHTA and CDR2 is FQGTGA in the germline V gene. The CDR3 DNA follows: TGTGCCAGCAGCCCGGGGAGTAACTATGGCTACACCTTC. It encodes CASSPGSNYGYTF.

The gene calls are TRBV19 and TRBJ1-2; 10 nucleotides align to TRBD1. V trimming: 2 bases; J trimming: 3 bases; junction bases outside the gene matches: 3. Germline assignment: CDR1 LNHDA and CDR2 SQIVND (reference sequence). CDR3 size: 15 residues. Here the CDR3 DNA reads TGTGCCAGTAGTATACAAGGACAGGGGGACTATGGCTACACCTTC. As protein: CASSIQGQGDYGYTF.

This clone was seen just once. This specimen includes other DNA sequences encoding the same CDR3. The chain carries TRBV27 and TRBJ2-1, with a tentative D call TRBD2 (5 bases). This CDR3 spans 15 amino acids. The germline V gene has CDR1 MNHEY and CDR2 SMNVEV (reference sequence). The V and J ends lost 2 bases and 0 bases respectively, with 8 bases between them. Here the CDR3 DNA reads TGTGCCAGCAGTTTACTAACTAGCTCCTACAATGAGCAGTTCTTC. This codes for CASSLLTSSYNEQFF.

This chain connects TRBV28 to TRBJ1-2; D possibly corresponds to TRBD1 (5 bases). Trimming pared 5 bases from V and 5 bases from J, leaving 18 bases between. Germline V lookup: CDR1 MDHEN, CDR2 SYDVKM. This CDR3 is built from 15 residues. The CDR3 bases are TGTGCCAGCAGTGGGACTTGGCGTGGACTATATGGCTACACCTTC. Its translation is CASSGTWRGLYGYTF.

The J gene is TRBJ2-5, the V gene TRBV2; D gene ambiguous. V was shortened by 9 bases and J by 2 bases, with 10 bases between the two germline ends. The CDR3 runs to 12 residues. CDR1 and CDR2 (germline): SNHLY, FYNNEI. CDR3 loop: CASGILQETQYF. CDR3 sequence (DNA): TGTGCCAGTGGGATTCTTCAAGAGACCCAGTACTTC.

The rearrangement uses TRBV20-1 and TRBJ2-7; D is undetermined. Germline values: CDR1 DFQATT, CDR2 SNEGSKA (reference sequence). V was trimmed by 2 bases and J by 4 bases, leaving 3 bases between them. The CDR3 consists of 10 residues. The CDR3 DNA reads TGCAGTGCTAGAAAGTACGAGCAGTACTTC. Its protein is CSARKYEQYF.

The chain combines TRBV7-9 with TRBJ2-7; a weak D match, TRBD2 (5 bases). Germline CDR1 and CDR2: SEHNR and FQNEAQ (reference sequence). The CDR3 consists of 14 residues. Trimming removed 2 bases from V and 0 bases from J, with 8 bases in between. CDR3 DNA sequence: TGTGCCAGCAGCTTATTAGGGAGCTCCTACGAGCAGTACTTC. It is translated as CASSLLGSSYEQYF.

The table lists this clone with a count of one. The chain joins TRBV6-5 to TRBJ1-1; D gene unclear. Trimming stripped 0 bases from V and 0 bases from J, with 8 bases between. CDR3 length equals 15 residues. Germline lookup yields CDR1 MNHEY and CDR2 SVGAGI. CDR3 in DNA: TGTGCCAGCAGTTACTCGTTCGGTTTGAACACTGAAGCTTTCTTT. Amino acids: CASSYSFGLNTEAFF.

V gene TRBV4-3 combines with J gene TRBJ1-1; TRBD1 aligns across 9 bases. The CDR3 covers 15 residues. Germline values: CDR1 LGHNA, CDR2 YSLEER. V lost 1 base to trimming and J lost 6 bases; unmatched junction nucleotides: 6. The chain's CDR3 is CASSQGTGELAEAFF. The CDR3, as DNA: TGCGCCAGCAGCCAAGGGACAGGGGAGTTGGCTGAAGCTTTCTTT.

This clone has just one count. CDR3: CASSFQGGTYGYTF. The CDR3 DNA is TGTGCCAGCAGTTTTCAGGGTGGGACCTATGGCTACACCTTC. The rearrangement joins TRBV27 to TRBJ1-2; perhaps TRBD1 as D (5 bases). Between the trimmed V and J ends, which lost 3 bases and 4 bases, there was a span of 12 bases. Germline V CDR1 and CDR2: MNHEY, SMNVEV (reference sequence). The CDR3 contains 14 residues.

The chain uses TRBV11-2 and TRBJ2-7; D is unclear. The V gene's germline CDR1 is SGHAT and CDR2 FQNNGV. Trimming removed 1 base at V and 4 bases at J, with 8 bases between. The CDR3 extends over 13 amino acids. CDR3 residues: CASSLGEGYEQYF. The CDR3 DNA reads TGTGCCAGCAGCTTAGGCGAAGGGTACGAGCAGTACTTC.

This clone was counted only a few times. The chain carries TRBV5-8 and TRBJ1-5; D uncertain. The germline V gene has CDR1 SGHTS and CDR2 YDEGEE. V was pared by 0 bases and J by 11 bases, with 15 bases between. The CDR3 is 14 residues long. The CDR3 coding sequence is TGTGCCAGCAGCTTGGAAGGAGGCCTCGGGGCCCAGCATTTT. Its translation: CASSLEGGLGAQHF.

The chain carries TRBV29-1 and TRBJ1-1; D might be TRBD1 (5 bases). The CDR3 consists of 12 residues. Germline-derived CDR1 and CDR2 are SQVTM and ANQGSEA. The CDR3 is CTTRRGNTEAFF. CDR3 DNA sequence: TGCACTACCCGGAGGGGGAACACTGAAGCTTTCTTT.

This chain connects TRBV6-6 to TRBJ2-5; 8 bases match TRBD1. With 5 bases clipped from V and 4 bases from J, the junction kept 18 bases outside the gene matches. Germline CDR1 and CDR2: MNHNY and SVGAGI (reference sequence). This CDR3 is built from 18 residues. CDR3 bases: TGTGCCAGCAGTCCTCCGGGTGCTAGGACAGGGATTGGAGAGACCCAGTACTTC. It translates to CASSPPGARTGIGETQYF.

The chain is built from TRBV3-1 (or the pseudogene TRBV3-2) and TRBJ1-2, with 8 nucleotides matching TRBD1. Germline CDR1 LGHDT, CDR2 YNNKEL (reference sequence). This CDR3 spans 14 amino acids. Trimming cost V 3 bases and J 8 bases; bases outside gene matches: 8. The CDR3 DNA follows: TGTGCCAGCAGCCACTTGGACAGGGATAGGGGCTACACCTTC. This codes for CASSHLDRDRGYTF.

The genes are TRBV18 and TRBJ2-1; D is unclear. The CDR3 spans 14 residues. Per the germline V gene, CDR1 is KGHSH and CDR2 is LQKENI. V was pared by 0 bases and J by 5 bases, with 8 bases between. CDR3 protein: CASSPPTLNNEQFF. CDR3 nucleotide sequence: TGTGCCAGCTCACCACCGACTCTTAACAATGAGCAGTTCTTC.

Note on this clone: Other DNA variants within this sample encode the same CDR3. V gene TRBV7-9 combines with J gene TRBJ2-7, with 7 bases fitting TRBD2. Trimming cost V 2 bases and J 7 bases; bases outside gene matches: 8. The CDR3 has 14 residues. The germline CDR1 and CDR2 sequences are SEHNR and FQNEAQ (reference sequence). CDR3 sequence (DNA): TGTGCCAGCAGCTTAAGCGGGGCCGGGGGGGAGCAGTACTTC. Its protein is CASSLSGAGGEQYF.

The chain is built from TRBV27 and TRBJ2-7; D ambiguous. CDR1 and CDR2 from the germline V gene are MNHEY and SMNVEV (reference sequence). The CDR3 has 14 amino acids. V lost 2 bases and J 5 bases, leaving 13 bases between the germline ends. The CDR3 DNA is TGTGCCAGCAGTTTAGCGCAGGCTGGAAACGAGCAGTACTTC. Protein: CASSLAQAGNEQYF.

The rearrangement uses TRBV28 and TRBJ2-7, with D perhaps TRBD2 (6 bases). The CDR3 extends over 19 amino acids. V lost 4 bases and J 0 bases, leaving 25 bases between the germline ends. Looked up from germline, CDR1 is MDHEN and CDR2 is SYDVKM. The CDR3 region is CASSSNRDSSRRSSYEQYF. The CDR3 DNA sequence: TGTGCCAGCAGTTCAAACCGGGACTCCTCCCGGAGAAGCTCCTACGAGCAGTACTTC.

The rearrangement uses TRBV4-3 and TRBJ2-2; tentative D call: TRBD2 (5 bases). The CDR3 has 16 residues. The V end lost 0 bases, the J end lost 4 bases, and 12 bases lay between the germline ends. Germline-derived CDR1 and CDR2 are LGHNA and YSLEER. The chain's CDR3 is CASSQDVGAVTGELFF. CDR3 coding DNA: TGCGCCAGCAGCCAAGATGTGGGAGCGGTCACCGGGGAGCTGTTTTTT.

This chain connects TRBV5-4 to TRBJ2-7; weak D call: TRBD2 (6 bases). CDR3 length: 13 amino acids. V was trimmed by 5 bases and J by 5 bases, leaving 14 bases between them. Germline CDR1 reads SGHNT; CDR2 reads YYREEE (reference sequence). CDR3 in amino acids: CASSPKTSHEQYF. Here the CDR3 DNA reads TGTGCCAGCAGTCCGAAGACTAGTCACGAGCAGTACTTC.

Here the CDR3 reads CASSEGLVSGTYGYTF. CDR3 sequence (DNA): TGTGCCAGCAGTGAAGGGCTTGTCTCGGGGACCTATGGCTACACCTTC. V is TRBV6-1 and J is TRBJ1-2, with D tentatively TRBD1 (5 bases). This CDR3 contains 16 residues. Trimming shortened V by 1 base and J by 4 bases, and 16 bases separated the two germline ends. Looked up from germline, CDR1 is MNHNS and CDR2 is SASEGT.

The chain recombines TRBV5-6 with TRBJ2-7, with TRBD2 as a possible D gene (6 bases). This CDR3 is 18 amino acids long. Trimming stripped 0 bases from V and 3 bases from J, with 22 bases between. The germline V gene has CDR1 SGHDT and CDR2 YYEEEE. CDR3 region: CASSLGLIPGLGNYEQYF. The CDR3 nucleotides are TGTGCCAGCAGCTTGGGCCTCATTCCGGGACTGGGAAACTACGAGCAGTACTTC.

J is TRBJ1-5 and V is TRBV29-1; maybe TRBD1 (6 bases). Trimming pared 6 bases from V and 3 bases from J, leaving 12 bases between. The germline CDR1 and CDR2 sequences are SQVTM and ANQGSEA. The CDR3 runs 13 residues. The DNA of the CDR3 is TGCAGCGTGCGGACAGACCCCAATCAGCCCCAGCATTTT. The encoded protein is CSVRTDPNQPQHF.

V is TRBV19 and J is TRBJ1-1; TRBD1 is a possible D gene (5 bases). Deletions cut 3 bases from V and 1 base from J, with 12 bases between. Germline CDR1 and CDR2: LNHDA and SQIVND (reference sequence). The CDR3 extends over 15 amino acids. The CDR3 region is CASSIFGRANTEAFF. CDR3 DNA sequence: TGTGCCAGTAGTATTTTCGGCAGGGCGAACACTGAAGCTTTCTTT.

This chain joins TRBV7-9 and TRBJ2-2; a weak D match, TRBD2 (6 bases). This CDR3 comprises 15 residues. Per germline, CDR1 SEHNR and CDR2 FQNEAQ (reference sequence). V shed 3 bases and J shed 1 base, with 9 bases lying between them. The chain's CDR3 is CASSFRGKNTGELFF. The CDR3 bases are TGTGCCAGCAGCTTCCGGGGGAAGAACACCGGGGAGCTGTTTTTT.

This chain uses TRBV28 with TRBJ1-5; D possibly corresponds to TRBD1 (6 bases). CDR1 is MDHEN and CDR2 is SYDVKM in the germline V gene. V gave up 7 bases and J gave up 5 bases, with 15 bases separating them. This CDR3 is 14 amino acids long. The CDR3 DNA reads TGTGCCAGCACCACCCGATACAGGGATCAGCCCCAGCATTTT. Its translation: CASTTRYRDQPQHF.

The J gene is TRBJ1-2, the V gene TRBV20-1; a weak D match, TRBD1 (5 bases). Trimming shortened V by 6 bases and J by 6 bases, and 17 bases separated the two germline ends. Germline CDR1 is DFQATT and CDR2 is SNEGSKA (reference sequence). The CDR3 runs to 13 residues. CDR3 bases: TGCAGTGCAAGTGGTCGATCAGGGCATGGCTACACCTTC. Its protein product is CSASGRSGHGYTF.